What follows are 26 T cell receptor beta chains derived from one specimen sequenced in a study of blood T cell repertoires in COVID-19. TCRdb's copy holds only in-frame clones and misses some; the assay was immunoSEQ multiplex PCR. This sample has some 210,000 clones, with around 90% found just once. Sequenced material: peripheral blood. These receptors came from a man in his sixties who had recovered from COVID-19.

This clone showed up just once. This rearrangement joins TRBV6-5 to TRBJ1-2; 9 nucleotides align to TRBD1. The CDR3 has 14 amino acids. Germline loops: CDR1 MNHEY, CDR2 SVGAGI. The V gene end was trimmed by 6 bases and the J gene end by 4 bases; junction bases not matched to a gene: 6. CDR3 sequence: CASRGDRVGYGYTF. CDR3 in DNA: TGTGCCAGCAGGGGGGACAGGGTTGGCTATGGCTACACCTTC.

The CDR3 loop is CASSLDLKDTRLAGRTDTQYF. As DNA, the CDR3 is TGTGCCAGCAGCTTAGATTTAAAGGACACCCGACTAGCGGGCCGCACAGATACGCAGTATTTT. V gene TRBV11-3 combines with J gene TRBJ2-3, with 10 bases identical to TRBD2. The CDR3 consists of 21 residues. V shed 0 bases, J shed 1 base, and the junction held 16 bases outside the gene matches. From germline, CDR1 is SGHNT and CDR2 YENEEA.

This chain uses TRBV6-6 with TRBJ1-6; D ambiguous. CDR1 and CDR2 from the germline V gene are MNHNY and SVGAGI (reference sequence). V lost 4 bases to trimming and J lost 8 bases, with 18 bases between them. The CDR3 is 16 amino acids. CDR3 region: CASSSPASSPDSPLHF. The DNA of the CDR3 is TGTGCCAGCAGTTCGCCCGCGTCAAGTCCTGATTCACCCCTCCACTTT.

The chain employs TRBV18 and TRBJ2-1; D ambiguous. Per the germline V gene, CDR1 is KGHSH and CDR2 is LQKENI. The ends were cut back, 3 bases at V and 7 bases at J, with 4 bases in the middle. The CDR3 has 11 amino acids. The CDR3 DNA sequence: TGTGCCAGCTCACCTCAGAATGAGCAGTTCTTC. Its translation is CASSPQNEQFF.

This clone was observed a handful of times. This rearrangement joins TRBV3-1 (or the pseudogene TRBV3-2) to TRBJ1-6; D ambiguous. With 4 bases removed from V and 3 bases from J, the gap between germline ends came to 10 bases. CDR3 length equals 15 residues. From germline, CDR1 is LGHDT and CDR2 YNNKEL (reference sequence). The CDR3 is CASSPGNVYNSPLHF. CDR3 nucleotides: TGTGCCAGCAGCCCCGGGAACGTCTATAATTCACCCCTCCACTTT.

The chain is built from TRBV6-5 and TRBJ2-3, with TRBD1 identical over 7 bases. This CDR3 is 11 amino acids long. Looked up from germline, CDR1 is MNHEY and CDR2 is SVGAGI. V was clipped by 8 bases and J by 7 bases; unmatched bases: 3. CDR3 in DNA: TGTGCCAGCCTGACAGGGCATACGCAGTATTTT. As protein: CASLTGHTQYF.

This chain links TRBV7-2 with TRBJ1-3; D remains ambiguous. Germline loops: CDR1 SGHTA, CDR2 FQGNSA. CDR3 length equals 14 residues. The V gene lost 4 bases and the J gene lost 0 bases, with 7 bases spanning the gap. Here the CDR3 reads CASSSQISGNTIYF. CDR3 bases: TGTGCCAGCAGCTCCCAGATCTCTGGAAACACCATATATTTT.

Only one count was recorded for this clone. The chain combines TRBV18 with TRBJ1-5, with 7 bases aligning to TRBD1. The junction had 5 bases not matched to a gene; V was cut back by 3 bases and J by 3 bases. CDR1 is KGHSH, CDR2 LQKENI, per germline. The CDR3 has 15 amino acids. The CDR3, as DNA: TGTGCCAGCTCACCGCAGGGGGAAGACAATCAGCCCCAGCATTTT. Its protein is CASSPQGEDNQPQHF. The whole variable domain, filled in from reference TRBV18 and TRBJ1-5, reads NAGVMQNPRHLVRRRGQEARLRCSPMKGHSHVYWYRQLPEEGLKFMVYLQKENIIDESGMPKERFSAEFPKEGPSILRIQQVVRGDSAAYFCASSPQGEDNQPQHFGDGTRLSIL.

The V call is TRBV5-1, the J call TRBJ2-1; D may be TRBD2 (6 bases). The V gene's germline CDR1 is SGHRS and CDR2 YFSETQ. V was shortened by 0 bases and J by 8 bases, with 9 bases between the two germline ends. The CDR3 has 13 amino acids. Here the CDR3 DNA reads TGCGCCAGCAGCTTGGGGGAGGTCCATGAGCAGTTCTTC. Translated: CASSLGEVHEQFF.

This chain links TRBV18 with TRBJ2-2; D is possibly TRBD1 (5 bases). Germline V gene sequence: CDR1 KGHSH, CDR2 LQKENI. This CDR3 contains 16 residues. Trimming stripped 3 bases from V and 0 bases from J, with 11 bases between. The CDR3 coding sequence is TGTGCCAGCTCACCCCGACAGAATTCGAACACCGGGGAGCTGTTTTTT. Amino acid sequence: CASSPRQNSNTGELFF.

V gene TRBV28 combines with J gene TRBJ1-2; D may be TRBD1 (6 bases). Trimming removed 6 bases at V and 5 bases at J, with 16 bases between. This CDR3 is built from 14 residues. Germline values: CDR1 MDHEN, CDR2 SYDVKM. The CDR3 loop is CASRSAGDGYGYTF. CDR3 coding DNA: TGTGCCAGCAGGAGTGCAGGGGATGGGTATGGCTACACCTTC.

This chain uses TRBV30 with TRBJ2-7; 8 bases match TRBD1. The CDR3 totals 14 residues. V trimming: 2 bases; J trimming: 2 bases; junction bases outside the gene matches: 5. CDR1 and CDR2 (germline): GTSNPN, SVGIG (reference sequence). The CDR3 reads CAWSPPGQAYEQYF. The CDR3 DNA reads TGTGCCTGGAGTCCCCCGGGACAGGCCTACGAGCAGTACTTC.

By share, this clone ranks as medium-sized (0.01 to 0.1%). The chain employs TRBV6-4 and TRBJ2-3, with 10 bases fitting TRBD1. This CDR3 contains 14 residues. Germline V gene lookup returns CDR1 MRHNA and CDR2 SNTAGT. With V trimmed by 2 bases and J by 4 bases, 0 bases remained unmatched. This CDR3 reads CASSDGTGADTQYF. CDR3 nucleotide sequence: TGTGCCAGCAGTGACGGGACAGGGGCAGATACGCAGTATTTT.

The CDR3 here is CASSKGLAGGKETQYF. CDR3 bases: TGCGCCAGCAGCAAAGGACTAGCGGGAGGGAAGGAGACCCAGTACTTC. The chain uses TRBV5-1 and TRBJ2-5, with TRBD2 matching 15 bases. The length of the CDR3 is 16 residues. V dropped 4 bases and J dropped 5; count of bases not matched to a gene: 6. CDR1 and CDR2 from the germline V gene are SGHRS and YFSETQ.

J is TRBJ2-5 and V is TRBV18, with a possible D match to TRBD2 (5 bases). This CDR3 spans 13 amino acids. Per germline, CDR1 KGHSH and CDR2 LQKENI. Trimming removed 2 bases at V and 3 bases at J, with 7 bases between. For the CDR3, the DNA is TGTGCCAGCTCACCATCGGGAAAAGAGACCCAGTACTTC. This translates into CASSPSGKETQYF.

The gene calls are TRBV7-2 and TRBJ1-5; no reliable D call. In germline, CDR1 is SGHTA, CDR2 FQGNSA. The CDR3 loop spans 13 amino acids. The V end was cut by 1 base, the J end by 11 bases, with 12 bases between. Written as DNA, the CDR3 is TGTGCCAGCAGCTTAGGTATATGGGGAGCCCAGCATTTT. It is translated as CASSLGIWGAQHF.

J is TRBJ2-1 and V is TRBV24-1, with TRBD2 matching over 7 bases. The CDR3 length is 16 residues. V shed 4 bases, J shed 7 bases, and the junction held 12 bases outside the gene matches. Germline CDR1 and CDR2: KGHDR and SFDVKD. CDR3 sequence: CATSDSRRGRANEQFF. CDR3 nucleotide sequence: TGTGCCACCAGTGACTCCCGGCGAGGGAGGGCGAATGAGCAGTTCTTC.

The chain uses TRBV30 and TRBJ1-1, with D tentatively TRBD1 (5 bases). The V end lost 1 base, the J end lost 0 bases, and 6 bases lay between the germline ends. The CDR3 totals 13 residues. Germline CDR1 is GTSNPN and CDR2 is SVGIG (reference sequence). DNA for the CDR3: TGTGCCTGGAGTGGGACAATGAACACTGAAGCTTTCTTT. This sequence encodes CAWSGTMNTEAFF.

Only one count was recorded for this clone. The chain links TRBV2 to TRBJ1-5; D is perhaps TRBD1 (5 bases). This CDR3 spans 14 amino acids. Per germline, CDR1 SNHLY and CDR2 FYNNEI. V was pared by 4 bases and J by 7 bases, with 14 bases between. In nucleotides, the CDR3 is TGTGCCAGCAGTGTTTCTAAGGGGAACCAGCCCCAGCATTTT. Amino acid sequence: CASSVSKGNQPQHF.

V and J are TRBV29-1 and TRBJ1-4; possibly TRBD1 for D (6 bases). Germline CDR1 SQVTM, CDR2 ANQGSEA. The CDR3 consists of 14 residues. The germline V and J ends were trimmed by 4 bases and 8 bases, with 17 bases remaining between them. The CDR3 region has the DNA TGCAGCGTTGGCCTGGTACAGGGAGACGAAAAACTGTTTTTT. Its translation is CSVGLVQGDEKLFF.

The rearrangement uses TRBV19 and TRBJ2-7, with 9 bases fitting TRBD1. This CDR3 spans 14 amino acids. The ends lost 10 bases at V and 6 bases at J; junction bases unmatched: 13. Germline loops: CDR1 LNHDA, CDR2 SQIVND (reference sequence). CDR3 bases: TGTGCCACGAAACCAACAGGGGGCCCTGGCGAGCAGTACTTC. Translation gives CATKPTGGPGEQYF.

This chain joins TRBV5-8 and TRBJ2-6; TRBD2 is a possible D gene (5 bases). Germline lookup yields CDR1 SGHTS and CDR2 YDEGEE. Trimming pared 2 bases from V and 4 bases from J, leaving 13 bases between. The CDR3 spans 16 residues. Written as DNA, the CDR3 is TGTGCCAGCAGCTTTCGAGGGTATACCGGGGCCAACGTCCTGACTTTC. This translates into CASSFRGYTGANVLTF.

V gene TRBV10-3 combines with J gene TRBJ1-1; 7 nucleotides align to TRBD1. The CDR3 runs 15 residues. Trimming removed 6 bases from V and 2 bases from J; junction bases left unmatched: 9. Germline assignment: CDR1 ENHRY and CDR2 SYGVKD. Here the CDR3 DNA reads TGTGCCATCAGCGGACAGACAGGGCTTAACACTGAAGCTTTCTTT. Protein sequence: CAISGQTGLNTEAFF.

The genes are TRBV28 and TRBJ1-3, with 8 nucleotides matching TRBD1. CDR3 length equals 15 residues. CDR1 MDHEN and CDR2 SYDVKM come from the germline V gene. With 3 bases clipped from V and 0 bases from J, the junction kept 1 base outside the gene matches. The CDR3 protein is CASSFDRGSGNTIYF. For the CDR3, the DNA is TGTGCCAGCAGTTTCGACAGGGGCTCTGGAAACACCATATATTTT.

The V gene is TRBV5-4, the J gene TRBJ1-2; TRBD1 aligns across 9 bases. CDR1 is SGHNT, CDR2 YYREEE, per germline (reference sequence). Trimming at V came to 0 bases and at J to 5 bases, leaving 8 bases not matched to a gene. The CDR3 runs to 16 residues. The CDR3 loop reads CASSLGLTGGYYGYTF. DNA of the CDR3: TGTGCCAGCAGCTTGGGCTTGACAGGGGGGTATTATGGCTACACCTTC.

The chain recombines TRBV19 with TRBJ1-2, with TRBD1 matching over 7 bases. V lost 7 bases and J lost 8; bases outside the gene matches: 7. Germline V lookup: CDR1 LNHDA, CDR2 SQIVND (reference sequence). The CDR3 runs 12 residues. The DNA of the CDR3 is TGTGCCAGTACCCTGACAGGGACCGGCTACACCTTC. The encoded protein is CASTLTGTGYTF. Using reference TRBV19 and TRBJ1-2 for the parts outside the CDR3, the full variable domain is DGGITQSPKYLFRKEGQNVTLSCEQNLNHDAMYWYRQDPGQGLRLIYYSQIVNDFQKGDIAEGYSVSREKKESFPLTVTSAQKNPTAFYLCASTLTGTGYTFGSGTRLTVV.